Reported below is one T cell receptor beta chain. This entry belongs to a study of T cell changes during pregnancy in multiple sclerosis. There are 14 residues in the CDR3. V gave up 3 bases and J gave up 1 base; unmatched junction bases: 3. CDR1 and CDR2 from the germline V gene are SGDLS and YYNGEE. The protocol was immunoSEQ multiplex PCR, while the TCRdb copy is restricted to in-frame clones and leaves out a portion. The sample has roughly 32,000 clones; 89% are singletons. The sequence came from a female donor with multiple sclerosis, enrolled in a pregnancy study. The sequencing here drew on CD8+ T cells from peripheral blood mononuclear cells, taken in the third trimester of pregnancy. The V and J genes are TRBV9 and TRBJ2-7; 8 bases match TRBD2. DNA of the CDR3: TGTGCCAGCAGCGAAAGCGGGGGTTCCTACGAGCAGTACTTC. It yields the protein CASSESGGSYEQYF.